Below, 14 T cell receptor beta chains from the same sample are listed, as sequenced in a study of cytomegalovirus exposure and HLA in healthy donors. In the PCR, 60 Vbeta and 13 Jbeta primers were used. Assay used: immunoSEQ multiplex PCR; TCRdb lists only in-frame clones, some missing. The repertoire holds around 120,000 clones, with 75% to 85% as singletons. What was sequenced was PBMCs. The receptors derive from a woman aged 50 to 60 in good health and CMV-seropositive.

The chain uses TRBV7-2 and TRBJ2-3, with TRBD2 identical over 9 bases. J was trimmed by 5 bases and V by 6 bases; bases with no gene match: 9. CDR1 and CDR2 (germline): SGHTA, FQGNSA. This CDR3 comprises 15 residues. CDR3 DNA sequence: TGTGCCAGCAGAAAAGGCGGGGGGGCCATAGATACGCAGTATTTT. Translating gives CASRKGGGAIDTQYF.

The chain is built from TRBV4-2 and TRBJ2-1; 11 bases are shared with TRBD2. Germline assignment: CDR1 LGHNA and CDR2 YNFKEQ. V gave up 6 bases and J gave up 4 bases; unmatched junction bases: 5. This CDR3 region has 15 residues. The CDR3 region is CASRPRTSGYNEQFF. CDR3 nucleotide sequence: TGTGCCAGCAGACCTAGGACTAGCGGGTACAATGAGCAGTTCTTC.

The genes are TRBV2 and TRBJ1-2, with D perhaps TRBD1 (6 bases). Per germline, CDR1 SNHLY and CDR2 FYNNEI. Trimming removed 4 bases at V and 3 bases at J, with 9 bases between. CDR3 length equals 13 residues. The CDR3 region has the DNA TGTGCCAGCAGTGGACAGGCCTACTATGGCTACACCTTC. Residues: CASSGQAYYGYTF.

About this clone itself: One end of the junction is discordant with germline, which a read error may explain. The chain is built from TRBV30 and TRBJ1-1, with a tentative D call TRBD1 (5 bases). The CDR3 is made up of 13 amino acids. CDR1 is GTSNPN, CDR2 SVGIG, per germline (reference sequence). CDR3 nucleotide sequence: TGTGCCTGGAATTACAGGTTGAAGACTGAAGCTTTCTTT. As protein: CAWNYRLKTEAFF. The whole variable domain, filled in from reference TRBV30 and TRBJ1-1, reads SQTIHQWPATLVQPVGSPLSLECTVEGTSNPNLYWYRQAAGRGLQLLFYSVGIGQISSEVPQNLSASRPQDRQFILSSKKLLLSDSGFYLCAWNYRLKTEAFFGQGTRLTVV.

V and J are TRBV30 and TRBJ1-2; D gene ambiguous. Germline V gives CDR1 GTSNPN, CDR2 SVGIG (reference sequence). CDR3 size: 15 residues. Trimming shortened V by 0 bases and J by 3 bases, and 14 bases separated the two germline ends. The DNA of the CDR3 is TGTGCCTGGAGTGTAGGGAGTCCACGGGACTATGGCTACACCTTC. This translates into CAWSVGSPRDYGYTF.

The chain employs TRBV12-5 and TRBJ2-3; perhaps TRBD1 as D (6 bases). The CDR3 totals 15 residues. With 2 bases removed from V and 2 bases from J, the gap between germline ends came to 11 bases. Germline CDR1 and CDR2: LGHNT and FRNRAP. In DNA form, the CDR3 reads TGTGCTAGTGGTTTGTACGGACAGACCACAGATACGCAGTATTTT. Its protein is CASGLYGQTTDTQYF.

The chain uses TRBV11-2 and TRBJ2-5; a weak D match, TRBD2 (5 bases). Looked up from germline, CDR1 is SGHAT and CDR2 is FQNNGV. This CDR3 comprises 16 residues. Trimming removed 1 base at V and 3 bases at J, with 15 bases between. CDR3 bases: TGTGCCAGCAGCTTAGGATCCTGGGAGAGAGAAGAGACCCAGTACTTC. Translation gives CASSLGSWEREETQYF.

Only one count was recorded for this clone. The chain combines TRBV7-2 with TRBJ2-3, with a possible D match to TRBD1 (6 bases). V was pared by 2 bases and J by 6 bases, with 12 bases between. This CDR3 has 14 residues. The germline gives CDR1 SGHTA, CDR2 FQGNSA. CDR3 residues: CASSLSSGADTQYF. DNA for the CDR3: TGTGCCAGCAGCTTATCATCAGGGGCGGATACGCAGTATTTT.

The rearrangement uses TRBV29-1 and TRBJ2-1; D unresolved. The V end lost 4 bases, the J end lost 9 bases, and 16 bases lay between the germline ends. This CDR3 spans 13 amino acids. CDR1 is SQVTM and CDR2 is ANQGSEA in the germline V gene. CDR3 nucleotides: TGCAGCGTTGCGGTAGAGTTCCGTGGTGAGCAGTTCTTC. Translated: CSVAVEFRGEQFF.

This clone was observed once. The chain employs TRBV2 and TRBJ1-2; no clear D gene. This CDR3 contains 15 residues. Germline V gene data show CDR1 as SNHLY and CDR2 as FYNNEI. Trimming left V 6 bases short and J 6 bases short, with 20 bases between. The CDR3 DNA reads as TGTGCCAGCAGGACTGACGTGCCGCCAGAGGATGGCTACACCTTC. Protein sequence: CASRTDVPPEDGYTF.

The V gene is TRBV5-1, the J gene TRBJ2-5; TRBD1 aligns across 9 bases. The closer fit of TRBJ2-7 to the DNA end suggests the J call may be wrong. This CDR3 region has 15 residues. Germline CDR1 and CDR2: SGHRS and YFSETQ. The CDR3 loop reads CASSPGTGLSYEQYF. Here the CDR3 DNA reads TGCGCCAGCAGCCCTGGGACAGGGCTTTCCTACGAGCAGTACTTC.

The chain has TRBV6-4 and TRBJ2-1; 12 bases map to TRBD2. CDR1 and CDR2 (germline): MRHNA, SNTAGT. This CDR3 has 14 amino acids. Trimming took 5 bases from V and 6 from J; bases not matched to a gene: 2. CDR3 nucleotide sequence: TGTGCCAGCAGTCTAGCGGGGGGGCGCAATGAGCAGTTCTTC. Its translation is CASSLAGGRNEQFF.

The V and J genes are TRBV13 and TRBJ1-1, with D perhaps matching TRBD1 (5 bases). Germline V lookup: CDR1 PRHDT, CDR2 FYEKMQ (reference sequence). CDR3 length equals 14 residues. The V and J ends lost 0 bases and 4 bases respectively, with 9 bases between them. The CDR3 loop is CASSLGERGTEAFF. For the CDR3, the DNA is TGTGCCAGCAGCTTAGGGGAAAGGGGCACTGAAGCTTTCTTT. Filled out from reference TRBV13 and TRBJ1-1, the complete variable domain reads AAGVIQSPRHLIKEKRETATLKCYPIPRHDTVYWYQQGPGQDPQFLISFYEKMQSDKGSIPDRFSAQQFSDYHSELNMSSLELGDSALYFCASSLGERGTEAFFGQGTRLTVV.

The chain combines TRBV6-6 with TRBJ2-5; D ambiguous. V lost 8 bases and J 1 base, leaving 5 bases between the germline ends. CDR3 length equals 11 residues. Looked up from germline, CDR1 is MNHNY and CDR2 is SVGAGI (reference sequence). This CDR3 reads CASGLQETQYF. Here the CDR3 DNA reads TGTGCCAGCGGGCTCCAAGAGACCCAGTACTTC.